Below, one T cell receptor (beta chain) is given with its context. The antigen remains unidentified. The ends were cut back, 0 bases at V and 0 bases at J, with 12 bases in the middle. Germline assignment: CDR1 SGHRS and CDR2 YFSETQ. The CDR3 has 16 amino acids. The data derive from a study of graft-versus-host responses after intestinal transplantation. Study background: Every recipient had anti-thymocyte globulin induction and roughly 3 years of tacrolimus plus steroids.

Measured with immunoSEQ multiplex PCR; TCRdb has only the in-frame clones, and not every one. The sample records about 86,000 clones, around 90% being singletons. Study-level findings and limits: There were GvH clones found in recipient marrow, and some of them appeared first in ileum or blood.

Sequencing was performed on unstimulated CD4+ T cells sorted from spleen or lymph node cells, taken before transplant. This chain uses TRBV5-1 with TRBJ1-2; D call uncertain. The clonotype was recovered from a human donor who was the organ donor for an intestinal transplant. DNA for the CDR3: TGCGCCAGCAGCTTGGCGGCGGCCGCCACTAACTATGGCTACACCTTC. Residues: CASSLAAAATNYGYTF.